This T cell receptor beta chain was captured in a study of blood T cell repertoires in COVID-19. Study information: Acute and convalescent COVID-19 specimens originated in the United States, Italy and Spain.

Deletions cut 2 bases from V and 0 bases from J, with 11 bases between. CDR1 and CDR2 (germline): KGHSH, LQKENI. CDR3 length: 16 amino acids. In the authors' methods: Using reference gene primer amplification, nucleated cell counts were estimated. Method: immunoSEQ multiplex PCR; TCRdb's copy keeps in-frame clones and lacks some. V, J and clone size derive from that table, while D and trimming were established from the DNA sequence. The table has about 380,000 clones, more than 75% seen once. Adults between roughly 18 and 95 years of age took part from more than 20 US areas. Two negative PCRs, clearance, or symptom resolution were required of recovered Cohort 3 donors.

This TCR derives from a young man who had recovered from COVID-19. The chain joins TRBV18 to TRBJ2-1, with a possible D match to TRBD2 (6 bases). The source material was PBMCs or T cells enriched from blood (not recorded which). The CDR3 protein is CASSPALAISYNEQFF. In nucleotides, the CDR3 is TGTGCCAGCTCACCAGCCCTAGCGATCTCCTACAATGAGCAGTTCTTC.